The entry that follows covers one TCR beta chain sequence. Measured with immunoSEQ multiplex PCR; TCRdb has only the in-frame clones, and not every one. The sample holds about 160,000 clones, 65% to 90% seen once. This CDR3 contains 16 residues. CDR1 SQVTM and CDR2 ANQGSEA come from the germline V gene. The V gene end was trimmed by 7 bases and the J gene end by 4 bases; junction bases not matched to a gene: 13. This sample is part of a study of blood T cell repertoires in COVID-19. Across the whole study: Some COVID-19 samples were acute and others convalescent; all came from the United States, Italy and Spain.

The sequencing sample was made of peripheral blood. This chain links TRBV29-1 with TRBJ1-2, with 12 bases fitting TRBD1. This sequence was found in a woman aged 40-49 years with COVID-19, enrolled during active disease. The CDR3 DNA reads TGCAGCGGCTACGGGACAGGGGGCGGGGTGGGCTATGGCTACACCTTC. Protein sequence: CSGYGTGGGVGYGYTF.